These 5 T cell receptor beta chains share one sample of origin, sequenced in a study of T cell repertoires in cytomegalovirus infection. TCRdb re-analysed the reads in MiXCR, keeping a single row per CDR3 protein. The sample shows approximately 140,000 distinct CDR3 sequences, roughly 6% of them seen only once. The specimen sequenced was PBMCs. The receptors derive from a human donor in good health (CMV status not recorded). Some clones in this sample may be carry-over from other donors' samples.

This clonotype was seen only a few times. The rearrangement uses TRBV7-2 and TRBJ1-6, with D possibly matching TRBD1 (5 bases). V lost 3 bases and J 11 bases, leaving 14 bases between the germline ends. There are 14 residues in the CDR3. Germline CDR1 is SGHTA and CDR2 is FQGNSA. CDR3 loop: CASSFGQGRPPLHF. The CDR3 nucleotides are TGTGCCAGCAGCTTTGGCCAGGGAAGGCCACCCCTCCACTTT.

This clonotype was seen only a few times. The V and J genes are TRBV20-1 and TRBJ2-7; unclear D gene. The V end lost 3 bases, the J end lost 4 bases, and 13 bases lay between the germline ends. The CDR3 is made up of 13 amino acids. The germline gives CDR1 DFQATT, CDR2 SNEGSKA (reference sequence). The CDR3 DNA follows: TGCAGTGCTAGTTGGGCAGGCTCGTACGAGCAGTACTTC. Protein product: CSASWAGSYEQYF.

This clonotype was picked up many times. The chain employs TRBV6-4 and TRBJ2-2; 10 bases match TRBD1. Germline-derived CDR1 and CDR2 are MRHNA and SNTAGT. The CDR3 is made up of 17 amino acids. Trimming took 6 bases from V and 0 from J; bases not matched to a gene: 7. CDR3 sequence: CASSRMGTGANTGELFF. The CDR3 bases are TGTGCCAGCAGCCGGATGGGGACAGGGGCGAACACCGGGGAGCTGTTTTTT.

The table lists this clonotype with many counts. This chain connects TRBV5-1 to TRBJ1-2, with D possibly being TRBD1 (5 bases). The CDR3 extends over 15 amino acids. The V and J ends lost 5 bases and 0 bases respectively, with 14 bases between them. CDR1 and CDR2 from the germline V gene are SGHRS and YFSETQ. The CDR3, as DNA: TGCGCCAGCAGTCGAGAGGGGCGTTCTAACTATGGCTACACCTTC. Translated, it gives CASSREGRSNYGYTF.

This clonotype was recorded at least ten times. The chain has TRBV15 and TRBJ2-5; tentatively, D is TRBD1 (5 bases). The CDR3 is 13 residues long. Per germline, CDR1 LNHNV and CDR2 YYDKDF (reference sequence). Deletions cut 0 bases from V and 4 bases from J, with 6 bases between. CDR3 sequence: CATSRDRAETQYF. In DNA, the CDR3 is TGTGCCACCAGCAGAGACAGGGCAGAGACCCAGTACTTC.